By proportion, the clone carrying this T cell receptor beta chain is medium-sized. Unique molecular identifiers tagged every individual TCR cDNA molecule. TCRdb processed the 5' RACE reads anew with MiXCR; each CDR3 protein has one entry. The top ten hold roughly 17% of the sample, which has roughly 1,400 distinct CDR3 sequences, less than 15% seen once. The time point here: sample taken at primary tumor resection. The 55 to 90 donors had untreated early-stage non-small cell lung cancer. Researchers sequenced whole RNA taken from tumor, nontumor lung or frozen PBMC without sorting. These data originate in a study of spatial heterogeneity in lung cancer. V was pared by 2 bases and J by 5 bases, with 6 bases between. The CDR3 spans 13 residues.

The receptor was derived from a male donor with early-stage non-small cell lung cancer. The input for sequencing was normal lung tissue next to the tumor, taken at surgery. This chain uses TRBV12-3 or TRBV12-4 with TRBJ2-2; D gene uncertain. CDR3 DNA: TGTGCCAGCAGTTTAAAAACGACCGGGGAGCTGTTTTTT. Its protein product is CASSLKTTGELFF.